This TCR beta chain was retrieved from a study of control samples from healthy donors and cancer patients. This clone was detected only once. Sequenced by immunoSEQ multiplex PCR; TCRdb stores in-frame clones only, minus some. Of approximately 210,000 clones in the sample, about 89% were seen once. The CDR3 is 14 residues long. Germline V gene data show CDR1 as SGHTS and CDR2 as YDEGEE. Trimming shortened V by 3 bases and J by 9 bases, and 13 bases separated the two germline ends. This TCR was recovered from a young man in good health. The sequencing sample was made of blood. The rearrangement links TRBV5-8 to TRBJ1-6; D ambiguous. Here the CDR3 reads CASSYPTATSPLHF. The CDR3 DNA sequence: TGTGCCAGCAGCTACCCTACAGCTACTTCACCCCTCCACTTT.